Below are 29 T cell receptor beta chains sequenced from a single sample in a study of identifying expanded T cells in peripheral blood. The table came from immunoSEQ multiplex PCR; TCRdb's copy has only in-frame clones and leaves some out. The sample shows around 60,000 clones, around 86% of them seen only once. The sequencing sample was made of blood. The receptors were sampled from a person aged 18-70 years in good health.

This chain uses TRBV5-5 with TRBJ1-2; D unresolved. The germline CDR1 and CDR2 sequences are SGHKS and YYEKEE (reference sequence). CDR3 length equals 12 residues. V lost 8 bases and J 0 bases, leaving 8 bases between the germline ends. The CDR3 DNA reads TGTGCCAGTGGAAGCTCTAACTATGGCTACACCTTC. Protein sequence: CASGSSNYGYTF.

The chain recombines TRBV5-4 with TRBJ1-1; D is undetermined. Trimming took off 2 bases at V and 6 bases at J, with 14 bases between the two ends. The CDR3 runs 14 residues. Germline CDR1 reads SGHNT; CDR2 reads YYREEE (reference sequence). CDR3 in amino acids: CASSFEGVLPEAFF. The CDR3 coding sequence is TGTGCCAGCAGCTTTGAGGGAGTGTTACCTGAAGCTTTCTTT.

V and J are TRBV5-4 and TRBJ2-3; 10 bases match TRBD2. Germline CDR1 is SGHNT and CDR2 is YYREEE (reference sequence). V dropped 3 bases and J dropped 6; count of bases not matched to a gene: 7. The CDR3 extends over 15 amino acids. The CDR3 loop is CASSWSGGAGDTQYF. The CDR3, as DNA: TGTGCCAGCAGCTGGAGCGGGGGGGCCGGGGATACGCAGTATTTT.

The chain uses TRBV4-3 and TRBJ1-4; D is possibly TRBD1 (5 bases). From germline, CDR1 is LGHNA and CDR2 YSLEER. The CDR3 is 15 residues long. Trimming cost V 0 bases and J 6 bases, with 11 bases left between them. The CDR3 reads CASSQDWGVDEKLFF. DNA for the CDR3: TGCGCCAGCAGCCAAGATTGGGGGGTTGATGAAAAACTGTTTTTT.

The chain is built from TRBV10-1 and TRBJ2-7, with 7 nucleotides matching TRBD1. The V gene end was trimmed by 2 bases and the J gene end by 0 bases; junction bases not matched to a gene: 7. Germline CDR1 WNHNN, CDR2 SYGVQD (reference sequence). The CDR3 contains 16 residues. The CDR3 DNA reads as TGCGCCAGCAGTGAGAGTGGACAGGAGAGCTCCTACGAGCAGTACGTC. Residues: CASSESGQESSYEQYV.

J is TRBJ1-1 and V is TRBV29-1; maybe TRBD1 (6 bases). Trimming removed 3 bases from V and 5 bases from J, with 10 bases in between. Germline CDR1 SQVTM, CDR2 ANQGSEA. The CDR3 extends over 12 amino acids. CDR3 loop: CSVERGVTEAFF. The CDR3 DNA reads TGCAGCGTTGAGAGGGGGGTAACTGAAGCTTTCTTT.

The chain is built from TRBV7-9 and TRBJ2-5, with 8 nucleotides matching TRBD1. J gave up 5 bases and V 2 bases, and 7 bases lay outside the gene matches. Germline V gives CDR1 SEHNR, CDR2 FQNEAQ (reference sequence). The CDR3 covers 15 residues. The CDR3 coding sequence is TGTGCCAGCAGCTTAACAGGGGGATCGAGGGAGACCCAGTACTTC. Protein sequence: CASSLTGGSRETQYF.

The chain employs TRBV6-5 and TRBJ2-2, with D possibly matching TRBD1 (6 bases). The CDR3 consists of 16 residues. Trimming pared 4 bases from V and 0 bases from J, leaving 12 bases between. Germline lookup yields CDR1 MNHEY and CDR2 SVGAGI. The CDR3 coding sequence is TGTGCCAGCAGTTTTGGACAGTTCGCGAACACCGGGGAGCTGTTTTTT. It codes for CASSFGQFANTGELFF.

This chain connects TRBV7-9 to TRBJ2-3, with D possibly being TRBD2 (6 bases). The CDR3 totals 17 residues. CDR1 and CDR2 (germline): SEHNR, FQNEAQ (reference sequence). V lost 4 bases, J lost 1 base, and 18 bases lay in between. In DNA form, the CDR3 reads TGTGCCAGCAGCTCGGGCCAGGGACTTCCTGGCACAGATACGCAGTATTTT. It specifies CASSSGQGLPGTDTQYF.

The gene calls are TRBV7-2 and TRBJ1-2; D call uncertain. The V end was cut by 5 bases, the J end by 7 bases, with 14 bases between. The V gene's germline CDR1 is SGHTA and CDR2 FQGNSA. The CDR3 has 13 residues. The CDR3 nucleotides read TGTGCCAGCAGCCTAGGCGCAGGTACTGGCTACACCTTC. Translation: CASSLGAGTGYTF. Combining the CDR3 with reference TRBV7-2 and TRBJ1-2 gives the whole variable domain GAGVSQSPSNKVTEKGKDVELRCDPISGHTALYWYRQSLGQGLEFLIYFQGNSAPDKSGLPSDRFSAERTGGSVSTLTIQRTQQEDSAVYLCASSLGAGTGYTFGSGTRLTVV.

The V call is TRBV6-5, the J call TRBJ1-1, with a tentative D call TRBD1 (6 bases). Looked up from germline, CDR1 is MNHEY and CDR2 is SVGAGI. CDR3 length: 14 amino acids. V was trimmed by 2 bases and J by 5 bases, leaving 12 bases between them. The CDR3 sequence is CASSYTDRLTEAFF. The CDR3, as DNA: TGTGCCAGCAGTTACACTGACAGGTTGACTGAAGCTTTCTTT.

This clone appeared once. The V call is TRBV7-9, the J call TRBJ1-1, with a tentative D call TRBD1 (6 bases). V lost 1 base to trimming and J lost 8 bases, with 14 bases between them. This CDR3 contains 14 residues. CDR1 is SEHNR, CDR2 FQNEAQ, per germline (reference sequence). CDR3 protein: CASSLGKQGTEAFF. The CDR3 nucleotides read TGTGCCAGCAGCTTAGGAAAACAGGGAACCGAAGCTTTCTTT.

The rearrangement uses TRBV4-1 and TRBJ2-3; 8 bases fit TRBD2. J was trimmed by 5 bases and V by 2 bases; bases with no gene match: 9. Germline lookup yields CDR1 MGHRA and CDR2 YSYEKL. The CDR3 sequence is 16 residues long. In nucleotides, the CDR3 is TGCGCCAGCAGCCAAAGTCTAGCGGGTAACGAAGATACGCAGTATTTT. It is translated as CASSQSLAGNEDTQYF.

V gene TRBV19 combines with J gene TRBJ2-2; TRBD1 matches at 9 bases. The V gene end was trimmed by 4 bases and the J gene end by 2 bases; junction bases not matched to a gene: 5. The germline gives CDR1 LNHDA, CDR2 SQIVND (reference sequence). This CDR3 is built from 16 residues. CDR3 region: CASSTRTGANTGELFF. The CDR3 nucleotides are TGTGCCAGTAGTACGAGGACAGGGGCTAACACCGGGGAGCTGTTTTTT.

Concerning this clone itself: The junction does not match germline at one end; this may be a read error. The chain couples TRBV4-3 to TRBJ1-2, with TRBD1 identical over 8 bases. Germline V gene data show CDR1 as LGHNA and CDR2 as YSLEER. CDR3 size: 13 residues. The CDR3 loop is CASSQGDGQGNAF. The CDR3 region has the DNA TGCGCCAGCAGCCAAGGAGATGGACAGGGAAACGCCTTC.

The chain combines TRBV12-5 with TRBJ1-5; 9 bases are shared with TRBD1. The germline V gene encodes CDR1 LGHNT and CDR2 FRNRAP. The CDR3 is 16 residues long. Germline trimming cut 0 bases from V and 5 bases from J; bases unmatched to any gene: 5. The CDR3 loop is CASGLVIGTGYQPQHF. CDR3 bases: TGTGCTAGTGGTTTGGTAATCGGGACAGGGTATCAGCCCCAGCATTTT. The whole variable domain, filled in from reference TRBV12-5 and TRBJ1-5, reads DARVTQTPRHKVTEMGQEVTMRCQPILGHNTVFWYRQTMMQGLELLAYFRNRAPLDDSGMPKDRFSAEMPDATLATLKIQPSEPRDSAVYFCASGLVIGTGYQPQHFGDGTRLSIL.

This chain connects TRBV7-2 to TRBJ1-1, with unresolved D. The germline V gene encodes CDR1 SGHTA and CDR2 FQGNSA. V dropped 1 base and J dropped 1 base, with 10 bases sitting between them. The CDR3 loop spans 15 amino acids. The CDR3 loop reads CASSLEPRANTEAFF. The CDR3 bases are TGTGCCAGCAGCTTAGAGCCCAGAGCGAACACTGAAGCTTTCTTT.

The table lists this clone with a few counts. This chain uses TRBV21-1 with TRBJ1-1. TRBV21-1 is termed a pseudogene. The CDR3 length is 15 residues. The DNA of the CDR3 is TGTGCCAGCAGCTCCCGTCCAAGACTGAACACTGAAGCTTTCTTT. As protein: CASSSRPRLNTEAFF.

The sample holds a few counts of this clone. This chain connects TRBV5-8 to TRBJ2-5, with TRBD2 matching over 8 bases. This CDR3 spans 17 amino acids. V trimming: 0 bases; J trimming: 0 bases; junction bases outside the gene matches: 7. Germline V CDR1 and CDR2: SGHTS, YDEGEE. In DNA form, the CDR3 reads TGTGCCAGCAGCTTGGGAGCGGGGGAAGTACACCAAGAGACCCAGTACTTC. Residues: CASSLGAGEVHQETQYF.

The chain couples TRBV4-2 to TRBJ1-1; D is perhaps TRBD1 (5 bases). CDR1 and CDR2 from the germline V gene are LGHNA and YNFKEQ. Between the trimmed V and J ends, which lost 3 bases and 6 bases, there was a span of 17 bases. The CDR3 sequence is 15 residues long. This chain's CDR3 is CASSHRKQVWSEAFF. The CDR3 DNA reads as TGTGCCAGCAGCCACAGAAAACAGGTATGGTCTGAAGCTTTCTTT.

In DNA form, the CDR3 reads TGCGCCAGCAGCCAAGTTGGGGCCGGGAACATTCAGTACTTC. This gives the protein CASSQVGAGNIQYF. This chain uses TRBV4-1 with TRBJ2-4; weak D call: TRBD1 (5 bases). The CDR3 loop spans 14 amino acids. Per the germline V gene, CDR1 is MGHRA and CDR2 is YSYEKL. V shed 1 base and J shed 7 bases, with 11 bases lying between them.

The chain links TRBV13 to TRBJ2-3, with TRBD2 as a possible D gene (6 bases). Germline V gives CDR1 PRHDT, CDR2 FYEKMQ (reference sequence). There are 19 residues in the CDR3. The V gene lost 5 bases and the J gene lost 5 bases, with 29 bases spanning the gap. CDR3 DNA sequence: TGTGCCAGCAGCGTTTCCCCGATAAGCGGGCGGAGTAGGGGAGATACGCAGTATTTT. Its translation is CASSVSPISGRSRGDTQYF.

The chain has TRBV7-2 and TRBJ1-5; weak D call: TRBD1 (5 bases). Germline-derived CDR1 and CDR2 are SGHTA and FQGNSA. CDR3 length: 13 residues. Trimming pared 0 bases from V and 10 bases from J, leaving 10 bases between. This chain's CDR3 is CASSLASGVPQHF. As DNA, the CDR3 is TGTGCCAGCAGCTTAGCATCGGGGGTTCCCCAGCATTTT.

This CDR3 reads CASLRDRVAEKLFF. CDR3 nucleotides: TGTGCCAGCCTCAGGGACAGGGTGGCAGAAAAACTGTTTTTT. The genes are TRBV2 and TRBJ1-4; 9 nucleotides align to TRBD1. The CDR3 loop spans 14 amino acids. CDR1 SNHLY and CDR2 FYNNEI come from the germline V gene. V trimming: 8 bases; J trimming: 8 bases; junction bases outside the gene matches: 9.

The J gene is TRBJ1-1, the V gene TRBV7-2, with 7 bases identical to TRBD1. With V trimmed by 5 bases and J by 6 bases, 9 bases remained unmatched. This CDR3 comprises 14 residues. Germline CDR1 is SGHTA and CDR2 is FQGNSA. The CDR3 is CASSQGGSSAEAFF. Here the CDR3 DNA reads TGTGCCAGCAGCCAAGGGGGCAGTTCCGCTGAAGCTTTCTTT. Complete variable domain (other parts from reference TRBV7-2 and TRBJ1-1): GAGVSQSPSNKVTEKGKDVELRCDPISGHTALYWYRQSLGQGLEFLIYFQGNSAPDKSGLPSDRFSAERTGGSVSTLTIQRTQQEDSAVYLCASSQGGSSAEAFFGQGTRLTVV.

The genes are TRBV4-1 and TRBJ1-1; D unclear. CDR3 size: 13 residues. The germline V gene encodes CDR1 MGHRA and CDR2 YSYEKL. V was cut by 0 bases and J by 3 bases, with 5 bases left in between. The CDR3 DNA is TGCGCCAGCAGCCAAGAGCGGGACACTGAAGCTTTCTTT. Protein sequence: CASSQERDTEAFF.

The chain uses TRBV19 and TRBJ1-5; possible D gene TRBD1, 6 bases. The germline CDR1 and CDR2 sequences are LNHDA and SQIVND (reference sequence). V was cut by 1 base and J by 4 bases, with 14 bases left in between. CDR3 length: 16 amino acids. The CDR3 spells CASSIGGGTFNQPQHF. The CDR3 DNA reads TGTGCCAGTAGTATAGGGGGGGGGACATTTAATCAGCCCCAGCATTTT.

The chain joins TRBV19 to TRBJ1-2; 9 nucleotides line up with TRBD1. There are 13 residues in the CDR3. After removal of 6 bases from V and 6 bases from J, the junction contained 5 bases not matched to a gene. Per the germline V gene, CDR1 is LNHDA and CDR2 is SQIVND (reference sequence). This chain's CDR3 is CASSDRGRDGYTF. The CDR3 DNA is TGTGCCAGTAGCGACAGGGGGAGGGATGGCTACACCTTC.

The rearrangement uses TRBV19 and TRBJ1-6, with TRBD1 as a possible D gene (5 bases). Germline CDR1 is LNHDA and CDR2 is SQIVND (reference sequence). The V gene lost 5 bases and the J gene lost 2 bases, with 19 bases spanning the gap. This CDR3 is built from 18 residues. CDR3 amino acids: CASSPVSGGIAYNSPLHF. Here the CDR3 DNA reads TGTGCCAGTAGTCCCGTTTCGGGGGGAATTGCCTATAATTCACCCCTCCACTTT.